This entry concerns a single TCR beta chain. This sample includes further DNA sequences coding for the same CDR3. Participants were aged roughly 18 to 89 years from approximately 25 US areas. The record originates from a study of blood T cell repertoires in COVID-19. Background on the study: Acute and convalescent COVID-19 specimens originated in the United States, Italy and Spain. PBMCs, B-cell-depleted T cells, or T cells provided the cDNA or gDNA that made up the material.

Some clones are missing from TCRdb's copy, which holds only in-frame ones; the method was immunoSEQ multiplex PCR. The sample holds some 330,000 clones; over 70% are singletons and the top ten take more than 5%. The CDR3 runs 14 residues. In germline, CDR1 is MNHEY, CDR2 SMNVEV (reference sequence). Unmatched junction bases numbered 3, after V lost 3 bases and J lost 4 bases. The rearrangement links TRBV27 to TRBJ1-5, with TRBD1 matching 7 bases. The sequence was collected from a man between 25 and 39 years old who had recovered from COVID-19. Input material: PBMCs or T cells enriched from blood (not recorded which). The CDR3 bases are TGTGCCAGCAGTTTGACAGGGAGTAATCAGCCCCAGCATTTT. It specifies CASSLTGSNQPQHF.